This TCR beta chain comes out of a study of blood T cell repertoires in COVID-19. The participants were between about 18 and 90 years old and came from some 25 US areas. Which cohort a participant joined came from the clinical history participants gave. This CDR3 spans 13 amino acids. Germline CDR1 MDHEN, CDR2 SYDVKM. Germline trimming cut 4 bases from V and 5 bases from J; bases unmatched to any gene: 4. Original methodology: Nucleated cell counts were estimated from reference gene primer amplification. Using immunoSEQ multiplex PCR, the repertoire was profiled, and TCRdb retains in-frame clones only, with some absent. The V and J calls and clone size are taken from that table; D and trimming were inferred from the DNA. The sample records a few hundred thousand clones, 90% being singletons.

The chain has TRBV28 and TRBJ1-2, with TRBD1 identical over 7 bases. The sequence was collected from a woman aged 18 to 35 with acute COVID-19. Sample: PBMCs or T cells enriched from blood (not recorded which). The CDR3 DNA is TGTGCCAGCAGTTCATTGACAGGGTATGGCTACACCTTC. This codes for CASSSLTGYGYTF.